A few counts support the clone carrying this T cell receptor beta chain. What it binds is not known. The data were taken from a study of cytomegalovirus exposure and HLA in healthy donors. Looking at the study overall: Unique TCRs from HLA-typed donors, 65 million to 85 million of them, were held in an early data release. The study's findings and limits: Reports indicated that the classifier achieved high specificity and sensitivity in diagnosing cytomegalovirus status.

The CDR3 has 13 amino acids. Germline V gene sequence: CDR1 LNHDA, CDR2 SQIVND (reference sequence). Trimming pared 3 bases from V and 5 bases from J, leaving 8 bases between. The PCR used 60 Vbeta and 13 Jbeta primers. The repertoire was sequenced with immunoSEQ multiplex PCR; TCRdb's copy has only in-frame clones and lacks some. The sample has fewer than 180,000 clones, around 60% seen once; the top ten hold around 7.1%. The TCR comes from an older woman in good health and CMV-seropositive. J is TRBJ1-5 and V is TRBV19; D remains unclear. Sequenced material: PBMCs. The CDR3 loop reads CASSIKGDQPQHF. The CDR3 nucleotides read TGTGCCAGTAGTATCAAGGGAGATCAGCCCCAGCATTTT. Full variable domain (remainder filled in from reference TRBV19 and TRBJ1-5): DGGITQSPKYLFRKEGQNVTLSCEQNLNHDAMYWYRQDPGQGLRLIYYSQIVNDFQKGDIAEGYSVSREKKESFPLTVTSAQKNPTAFYLCASSIKGDQPQHFGDGTRLSIL.